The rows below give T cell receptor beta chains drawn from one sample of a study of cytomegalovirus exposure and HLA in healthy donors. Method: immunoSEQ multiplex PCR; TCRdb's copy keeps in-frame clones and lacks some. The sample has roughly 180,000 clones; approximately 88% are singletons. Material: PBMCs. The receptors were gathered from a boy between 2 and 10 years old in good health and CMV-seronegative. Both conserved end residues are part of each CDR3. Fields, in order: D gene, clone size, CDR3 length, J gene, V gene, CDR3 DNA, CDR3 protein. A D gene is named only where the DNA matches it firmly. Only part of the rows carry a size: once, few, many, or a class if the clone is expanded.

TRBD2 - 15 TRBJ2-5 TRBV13 TGTGCCAGCAGTCCCCGACGGGAGGTGCAAGAGACCCAGTACTTC CASSPRREVQETQYF
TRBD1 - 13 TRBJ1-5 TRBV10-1 TGCACCACTTTGGAGAGGGGGCATCAGCCCCAGCATTTT CTTLERGHQPQHF
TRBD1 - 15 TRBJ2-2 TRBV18 TGTGCCAGCTCACCTGGACAGGCGAACACCGGGGAGCTGTTTTTT CASSPGQANTGELFF
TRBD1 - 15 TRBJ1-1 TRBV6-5 TGTGCCAGCAGTTACATAAGGGACAGGGTCCCCGAAGCTTTCTTT CASSYIRDRVPEAFF
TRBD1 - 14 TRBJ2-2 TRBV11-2 TGTGCCAGCAGTCGGACAGGGGGTCCCGGGGAGCTGTTTTTT CASSRTGGPGELFF
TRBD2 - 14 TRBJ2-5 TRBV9 TGTGCCAGCAGCGTACGCGCGGGAGTGGAGACCCAGTACTTC CASSVRAGVETQYF
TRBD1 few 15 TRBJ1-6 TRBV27 TGTGCCAGCAGTTTCGGACAGGGATTAGGGTCACCCCTCCACTTT CASSFGQGLGSPLHF
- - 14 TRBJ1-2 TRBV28 TGTGCCAGCAACCTTGCGACAGACCACCATGGCTACACCTTC CASNLATDHHGYTF
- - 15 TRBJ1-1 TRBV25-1 TGTGCCAGCAGTGAGAGATGGGGGCGGAACACTGAAGCTTTCTTT CASSERWGRNTEAFF
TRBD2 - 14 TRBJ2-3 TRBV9 TGTGCCAGCAGCGGAAAGCGGGGGCCAGATACGCAGTATTTT CASSGKRGPDTQYF
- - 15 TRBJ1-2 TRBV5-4 TGTGCCAGCAGCTTGGCGGGCAGGGGACGAGATGGCTACACCTTC CASSLAGRGRDGYTF
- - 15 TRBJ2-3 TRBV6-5 TGTGCCAGCAGTTACTTGGCTAGTTCGGCAGATACGCAGTATTTT CASSYLASSADTQYF
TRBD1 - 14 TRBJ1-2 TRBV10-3 TGTGCCACCTTGGGACAGGCCCAAGGGGATGGCTACACCTTC CATLGQAQGDGYTF
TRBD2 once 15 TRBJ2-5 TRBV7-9 TGTGCCAGCAGCGTTACTAGCGGGAGGTGGGAGACCCAGTACTTC CASSVTSGRWETQYF
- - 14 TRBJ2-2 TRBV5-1 TGCGCCAGCAGCTTCTCTCCCGGCACCGGGGAGCTGTTTTTT CASSFSPGTGELFF
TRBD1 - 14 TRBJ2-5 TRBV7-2 TGTGCCAGCAGCCCTCGGACAGGGGGCATGACCCAGTACTTC CASSPRTGGMTQYF
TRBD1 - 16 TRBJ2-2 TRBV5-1 TGCGCCAGCAGCTGGGGACAGGGGGGGAACACCGGGGAGCTGTTTTTT CASSWGQGGNTGELFF
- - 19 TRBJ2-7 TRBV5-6 TGTGCCAGCAGCCCATCCCTTAAATTCAGGGGAGAAGGCTCCTACGAGCAGTACTTC CASSPSLKFRGEGSYEQYF
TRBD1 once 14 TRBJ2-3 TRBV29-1 TGCAGCGTTGACGCAGGGGGTGGCACAGATACGCAGTATTTT CSVDAGGGTDTQYF
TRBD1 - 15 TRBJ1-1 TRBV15 TGTGCCACCAGCTCCCGGACAGGGTCTAACACTGAAGCTTTCTTT CATSSRTGSNTEAFF
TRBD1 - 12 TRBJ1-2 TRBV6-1 TGTGCCAGCACGGGACAGCAGTATGGCTACACCTTC CASTGQQYGYTF
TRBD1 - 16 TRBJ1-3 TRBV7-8 TGTGCCAGCAGCCGATCAGGGGGCGCAGCTGGAAACACCATATATTTT CASSRSGGAAGNTIYF
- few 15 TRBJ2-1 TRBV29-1 TGCAGCGTTGAGGTACGGGAGCACCAAAACAATGAGCAGTTCTTC CSVEVREHQNNEQFF
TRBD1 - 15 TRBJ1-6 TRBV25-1 TGTGCCAGCAGTGAATGGGGACAGGGGTCTTCACCCCTCCACTTT CASSEWGQGSSPLHF
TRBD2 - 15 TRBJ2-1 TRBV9 TGTGCCAGCAGCGTAGGGGGAGGGAACTACAATGAGCAGTTCTTC CASSVGGGNYNEQFF
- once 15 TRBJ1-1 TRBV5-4 TGTGCCAGCAGCCTAAAAGGGGGATCTAACACTGAAGCTTTCTTT CASSLKGGSNTEAFF
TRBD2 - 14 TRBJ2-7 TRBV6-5 TGTGCCAGTTTCTCTCTAGCGGATACCTACGAGCAGTACTTC CASFSLADTYEQYF